These T cell receptor beta chains were read from a single sample in a study of cytomegalovirus exposure and HLA in healthy donors. The table came from immunoSEQ multiplex PCR; TCRdb's copy has only in-frame clones and leaves some out. The sample includes fewer than 95,000 clones, 73% of them seen just once. The material sequenced was PBMCs. All receptors derive from a woman aged 40 to 50 in good health and CMV-seropositive. Each CDR3 is given with its conserved first and last residue. Each record gives: CDR3 protein, V gene, J gene.

CDR3: CASSPDPGTAPDIQYF
V: TRBV4-1
J: TRBJ2-4

CDR3: CASKDRENTEAFF
V: TRBV2
J: TRBJ1-1

CDR3: CASSPGQVVGGTEAFF
V: TRBV5-6
J: TRBJ1-1

CDR3: CAISNSDSRRTQYF
V: TRBV10-3
J: TRBJ2-5

CDR3: CASSQRLAGVAGELFF
V: TRBV7-7
J: TRBJ2-2

CDR3: CASIGTGSLEQYF
V: TRBV5-6
J: TRBJ2-7

CDR3: CASSLERGREAFF
V: TRBV5-5
J: TRBJ1-1

CDR3: CASSSRQGRPARPSLIGYTF
V: TRBV13
J: TRBJ1-2

CDR3: CASSYSAPYEQYF
V: TRBV6-6
J: TRBJ2-7

CDR3: CASSYAGGGTDTQYF
V: TRBV7-2
J: TRBJ2-3

CDR3: CASSLDRGYYEQYF
V: TRBV11-2
J: TRBJ2-7

CDR3: CASSSVGTQGFF
V: TRBV7-2
J: TRBJ1-1

CDR3: CASSLGIAVQENTEAFF
V: TRBV5-1
J: TRBJ1-1

CDR3: CASSLRRGGANEQFF
V: TRBV5-1
J: TRBJ2-1

CDR3: CASSLVHSSGNTIYF
V: TRBV7-2
J: TRBJ1-3

CDR3: CASSPPVRQPNEKLFF
V: TRBV7-2
J: TRBJ1-4

CDR3: CASRLTGGHQPQHF
V: TRBV2
J: TRBJ1-5

CDR3: CASSYSLAGYNEQFF
V: TRBV6-6
J: TRBJ2-1

CDR3: CASSQADNTDTQYF
V: TRBV4-2
J: TRBJ2-3

CDR3: CSVEDPPGTGRRAFF
V: TRBV29-1
J: TRBJ1-1

CDR3: CASSPTGSYEQYF
V: TRBV7-9
J: TRBJ2-7

CDR3: CASSARFQQYTERTEAFF
V: TRBV5-4
J: TRBJ1-1

CDR3: CASSQDGRVKYEQYF
V: TRBV14
J: TRBJ2-7

CDR3: CASSLPTSGYEQYF
V: TRBV7-2
J: TRBJ2-7

CDR3: CASSLGDRWWTQYF
V: TRBV7-9
J: TRBJ2-3

CDR3: CASSLGPRGQGNYEQYF
V: TRBV5-1
J: TRBJ2-7

CDR3: CASSLGQQETQYF
V: TRBV4-1
J: TRBJ2-5

CDR3: CAGRVGGGSEAFF
V: TRBV2
J: TRBJ1-1

CDR3: CASSPPGQGSTNYGYTF
V: TRBV28
J: TRBJ1-2

CDR3: CASSPGAGGPYEQYF
V: TRBV19
J: TRBJ2-7

CDR3: CASSHMHRGRVDEQFF
V: TRBV4-3
J: TRBJ2-1

CDR3: CASSYSNSSGVEKLFF
V: TRBV6-7
J: TRBJ1-4

CDR3: CAWRIRDRATNYGYTF
V: TRBV30
J: TRBJ1-2

CDR3: CASSLQLYRANNEKLFF
V: TRBV11-2
J: TRBJ1-4

CDR3: CASSGSHGYTF
V: TRBV19
J: TRBJ1-2

CDR3: CASSLGSGGGTGELFF
V: TRBV5-1
J: TRBJ2-2

CDR3: CASTLDRAGVGGYTF
V: TRBV19
J: TRBJ1-2

CDR3: CASSISSGRAFF
V: TRBV19
J: TRBJ1-1

CDR3: CASSLESQGGQKLFF
V: TRBV5-1
J: TRBJ1-4

CDR3: CASSFGTNQPQHF
V: TRBV11-2
J: TRBJ1-5

CDR3: CASSLGQGGSYTF
V: TRBV28
J: TRBJ1-2

CDR3: CASSFFGRGGNQPQHF
V: TRBV28
J: TRBJ1-5

CDR3: CASSVGFSGGALETQYF
V: TRBV9
J: TRBJ2-5